This passage covers 23 T cell receptor beta chains from one sample sequenced in a study of control samples from healthy donors and cancer patients. Sequencing used immunoSEQ multiplex PCR; TCRdb keeps in-frame clones, though not all of them. This table has about 180,000 clones, around 90% appearing once. The specimen sequenced was blood. The receptors stem from a woman between 45 and 65 years old in good health.

The chain links TRBV4-1 to TRBJ1-1; the D gene is possibly TRBD1 (5 bases). Germline CDR1 is MGHRA and CDR2 is YSYEKL. The CDR3 length is 15 residues. The ends were cut back, 7 bases at V and 0 bases at J, with 15 bases in the middle. CDR3 coding DNA: TGCGCCAGCACCTCACCAGGGAGGTTGAACACTGAAGCTTTCTTT. This codes for CASTSPGRLNTEAFF.

The chain uses TRBV7-9 and TRBJ1-5, with D unresolved. The V end was cut by 0 bases, the J end by 1 base, with 7 bases between. The germline CDR1 and CDR2 sequences are SEHNR and FQNEAQ (reference sequence). This CDR3 is 15 amino acids long. The CDR3 spells CASSLASSSNQPQHF. The CDR3 nucleotides read TGTGCCAGCAGCTTAGCATCTTCGAGCAATCAGCCCCAGCATTTT.

For this clone: Distinct nucleotide sequences in the sample also encode this CDR3. The CDR3 here is CASKGLAGGRDTQYF. CDR3 sequence (DNA): TGTGCCTCGAAAGGACTAGCGGGGGGGCGGGATACGCAGTATTTT. This chain connects TRBV15 to TRBJ2-3, with TRBD2 matching over 15 bases. CDR1 and CDR2 from the germline V gene are LNHNV and YYDKDF (reference sequence). The CDR3 consists of 15 residues. After removal of 11 bases from V and 6 bases from J, the junction contained 9 bases not matched to a gene.

The chain uses TRBV28 and TRBJ1-5; D possibly corresponds to TRBD1 (5 bases). The CDR3 is made up of 15 amino acids. CDR1 and CDR2 (germline): MDHEN, SYDVKM. V was clipped by 5 bases and J by 2 bases, with 13 bases between them. The CDR3 sequence is CASSPGQSGNQPQHF. CDR3 DNA sequence: TGTGCCAGCAGTCCAGGGCAATCGGGCAATCAGCCCCAGCATTTT.

This chain connects TRBV11-2 to TRBJ2-7, with 8 bases aligning to TRBD2. V gave up 1 base and J gave up 3 bases; unmatched junction bases: 5. The CDR3 has 15 amino acids. Germline V gives CDR1 SGHAT, CDR2 FQNNGV. The CDR3 bases are TGTGCCAGCAGCTTAGCGGGAGGGTACGGCTACGAGCAGTACTTC. This translates into CASSLAGGYGYEQYF.

V gene TRBV7-2 combines with J gene TRBJ1-6; D not certain. Trimming took 0 bases from V and 10 from J, leaving 7 bases between them. Germline V gene sequence: CDR1 SGHTA, CDR2 FQGNSA. This CDR3 comprises 13 residues. The CDR3 is CASSLALESPLHF. In nucleotides, the CDR3 is TGTGCCAGCAGCTTAGCGCTGGAATCACCCCTCCACTTT. The entire variable domain, with the rest obtained from reference TRBV7-2 and TRBJ1-6, is as follows: GAGVSQSPSNKVTEKGKDVELRCDPISGHTALYWYRQSLGQGLEFLIYFQGNSAPDKSGLPSDRFSAERTGGSVSTLTIQRTQQEDSAVYLCASSLALESPLHFGNGTRLTVT.

The chain uses TRBV27 and TRBJ2-1, with 9 bases lining up with TRBD2. There are 14 residues in the CDR3. CDR1 and CDR2 from the germline V gene are MNHEY and SMNVEV (reference sequence). V was clipped by 7 bases and J by 9 bases; unmatched bases: 10. CDR3 protein: CASTAGGPWVEQFF. The DNA for the CDR3 is TGTGCCAGCACAGCGGGAGGTCCCTGGGTTGAGCAGTTCTTC.

This clone was seen only once. The rearrangement joins TRBV6-1 to TRBJ2-3, with a weak D call TRBD2 (5 bases). Germline V CDR1 and CDR2: MNHNS, SASEGT. The CDR3 runs to 16 residues. V was clipped by 3 bases and J by 2 bases, with 15 bases between them. The CDR3 here is CASSDRGENPTDTQYF. In DNA, the CDR3 is TGTGCCAGCAGTGACCGGGGAGAAAATCCCACAGATACGCAGTATTTT.

On this clone: An end of the junction does not agree with germline; a read error may underlie this. The chain couples TRBV28 to TRBJ1-1; D gene unclear. The germline gives CDR1 MDHEN, CDR2 SYDVKM. This CDR3 spans 12 amino acids. CDR3 residues: CASSPVSRTASF. Written as DNA, the CDR3 is TGTGCCAGCAGCCCAGTCTCCCGGACGGCCAGCTTT.

This chain connects TRBV4-3 to TRBJ1-5, with 11 nucleotides matching TRBD1. Germline-derived CDR1 and CDR2 are LGHNA and YSLEER. The CDR3 extends over 16 amino acids. Germline trimming cut 1 base from V and 8 bases from J; bases unmatched to any gene: 7. The CDR3 protein is CASSQGSGTGGEPQHF. The CDR3 DNA reads TGCGCCAGCAGCCAAGGAAGCGGGACAGGGGGGGAGCCCCAGCATTTT.

The chain has TRBV19 and TRBJ1-3; no reliable D call. This CDR3 spans 15 amino acids. Germline lookup yields CDR1 LNHDA and CDR2 SQIVND (reference sequence). V was trimmed by 6 bases and J by 0 bases, leaving 12 bases between them. The CDR3 coding sequence is TGTGCCAGTAGGACGTTACTTGGCTCTGGAAACACCATATATTTT. Protein: CASRTLLGSGNTIYF.

Here the CDR3 reads CASSLAPTTSNYGYTF. Written as DNA, the CDR3 is TGCGCCAGCAGCTTGGCCCCGACAACGTCTAACTATGGCTACACCTTC. This chain uses TRBV5-1 with TRBJ1-2; D call uncertain. The CDR3 length is 16 residues. Germline V gives CDR1 SGHRS, CDR2 YFSETQ. The V end was cut by 0 bases, the J end by 0 bases, with 12 bases between.

The chain links TRBV18 to TRBJ2-3; 7 nucleotides match TRBD1. With V trimmed by 4 bases and J by 5 bases, 6 bases remained unmatched. This CDR3 contains 14 residues. Germline CDR1 reads KGHSH; CDR2 reads LQKENI. CDR3 protein: CASSLRTGEDTQYF. The CDR3 DNA is TGTGCCAGCTCACTAAGAACAGGGGAAGATACGCAGTATTTT.

The genes are TRBV6-2 or TRBV6-3 and TRBJ2-4; a weak D match, TRBD2 (6 bases). There are 12 residues in the CDR3. The germline gives CDR1 MNHEY, CDR2 SVGEGT. Trimming shortened V by 2 bases and J by 8 bases, and 7 bases separated the two germline ends. The CDR3 loop reads CASSYGTDIQYF. The CDR3 nucleotides read TGTGCCAGCAGTTACGGGACTGACATTCAGTACTTC.

The chain combines TRBV28 with TRBJ1-1; D remains ambiguous. Per germline, CDR1 MDHEN and CDR2 SYDVKM. With 6 bases removed from V and 7 bases from J, the gap between germline ends came to 12 bases. The CDR3 has 12 amino acids. CDR3 sequence reads: CASSLRGREAFF. The CDR3 nucleotides read TGTGCCAGCAGCCTCAGAGGCCGTGAAGCTTTCTTT.

The gene calls are TRBV7-2 and TRBJ2-7; 9 bases align to TRBD2. Unmatched junction bases numbered 6, after V lost 1 base and J lost 2 bases. The germline gives CDR1 SGHTA, CDR2 FQGNSA. The CDR3 consists of 16 residues. CDR3 bases: TGTGCCAGCAGCTTAGTGCCCCCTAGCGGGGCCTACGAGCAGTACTTC. The encoded protein is CASSLVPPSGAYEQYF. Looking up the rest from reference TRBV7-2 and TRBJ2-7 gives the full variable domain: GAGVSQSPSNKVTEKGKDVELRCDPISGHTALYWYRQSLGQGLEFLIYFQGNSAPDKSGLPSDRFSAERTGGSVSTLTIQRTQQEDSAVYLCASSLVPPSGAYEQYFGPGTRLTVT.

V is TRBV24-1 and J is TRBJ2-5; D perhaps matches TRBD1 (7 bases). This CDR3 has 15 amino acids. V was shortened by 3 bases and J by 3 bases, with 13 bases between the two germline ends. Germline V gene data show CDR1 as KGHDR and CDR2 as SFDVKD. CDR3 sequence reads: CATSDRGTEEETQYF. As DNA, the CDR3 is TGTGCCACCAGTGATCGGGGGACAGAAGAAGAGACCCAGTACTTC.

This rearrangement joins TRBV7-6 to TRBJ2-7, with 7 bases aligning to TRBD2. Germline V gene data show CDR1 as SGHVS and CDR2 as FNYEAQ. With V trimmed by 4 bases and J by 0 bases, 6 bases remained unmatched. The CDR3 runs to 15 residues. DNA of the CDR3: TGTGCCAGCAGCTCCTCGGGGGGTGGCTCCTACGAGCAGTACTTC. It yields the protein CASSSSGGGSYEQYF.

DNA of the CDR3: TGTGCCACCAGTGACCTGACTAGCGGGAGGACGACGCAGTATTTT. This sequence encodes CATSDLTSGRTTQYF. The V call is TRBV24-1, the J call TRBJ2-3, with TRBD2 matching over 13 bases. The CDR3 is 15 amino acids. The junction had 6 bases not matched to a gene; V was cut back by 4 bases and J by 9 bases. The germline gives CDR1 KGHDR, CDR2 SFDVKD.

The chain has TRBV7-3 and TRBJ1-2; no clear D. Germline lookup yields CDR1 SGHTA and CDR2 FQGTGA. The ends were cut back, 4 bases at V and 8 bases at J, with 11 bases in the middle. This CDR3 is built from 12 residues. The CDR3 nucleotides are TGTGCCAGCAGCTCCCTTGATTACGGCTACACCTTC. As protein: CASSSLDYGYTF.

The V and J genes are TRBV28 and TRBJ2-7, with a weak D call TRBD2 (5 bases). Germline CDR1 is MDHEN and CDR2 is SYDVKM. V lost 6 bases and J 5 bases, leaving 8 bases between the germline ends. CDR3 length: 11 residues. The CDR3 nucleotides read TGTGCCAGCAGGGAGGCCCACGAGCAGTACTTC. This codes for CASREAHEQYF.

This clone has only one observation. This chain links TRBV5-1 with TRBJ2-7, with a tentative D call TRBD1 (5 bases). CDR1 and CDR2 from the germline V gene are SGHRS and YFSETQ. The CDR3 consists of 13 residues. Trimming removed 6 bases from V and 0 bases from J, with 10 bases in between. CDR3 protein: CASTGPASYEQYF. Written as DNA, the CDR3 is TGCGCCAGCACAGGGCCAGCCTCCTACGAGCAGTACTTC.

This rearrangement joins TRBV18 to TRBJ2-5, with D maybe TRBD2 (5 bases). The CDR3 runs 15 residues. V lost 1 base to trimming and J lost 5 bases, with 14 bases between them. Germline CDR1 is KGHSH and CDR2 is LQKENI. The CDR3 nucleotides are TGTGCCAGCTCACCACGGCCTAGGGAGAGGGAGACCCAGTACTTC. Protein: CASSPRPRERETQYF.